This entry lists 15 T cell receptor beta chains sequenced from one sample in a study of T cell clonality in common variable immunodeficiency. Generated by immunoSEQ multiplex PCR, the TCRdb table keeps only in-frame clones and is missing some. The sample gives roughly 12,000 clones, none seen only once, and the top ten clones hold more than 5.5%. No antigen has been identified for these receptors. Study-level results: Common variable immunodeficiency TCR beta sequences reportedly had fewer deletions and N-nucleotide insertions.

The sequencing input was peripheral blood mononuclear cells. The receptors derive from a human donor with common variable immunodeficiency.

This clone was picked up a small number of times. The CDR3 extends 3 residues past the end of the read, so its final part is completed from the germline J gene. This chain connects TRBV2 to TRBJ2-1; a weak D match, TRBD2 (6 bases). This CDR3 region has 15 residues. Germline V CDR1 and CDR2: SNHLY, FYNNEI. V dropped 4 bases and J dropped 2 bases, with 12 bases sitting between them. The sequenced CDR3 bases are TGTGCCAGCAGTGTCGGGACTGAGACCTACAATGAG. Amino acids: CASSVGTETYNE. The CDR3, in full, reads CASSVGTETYNEQFF.

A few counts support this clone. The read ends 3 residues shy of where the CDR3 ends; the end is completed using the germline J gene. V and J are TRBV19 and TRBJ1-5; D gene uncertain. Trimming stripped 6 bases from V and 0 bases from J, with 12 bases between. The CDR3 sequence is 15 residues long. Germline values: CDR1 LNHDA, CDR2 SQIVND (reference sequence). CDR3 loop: CASRVTGYSNQPQHF. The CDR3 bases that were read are TGTGCCAGTAGGGTCACCGGGTATAGCAATCAGCCC.

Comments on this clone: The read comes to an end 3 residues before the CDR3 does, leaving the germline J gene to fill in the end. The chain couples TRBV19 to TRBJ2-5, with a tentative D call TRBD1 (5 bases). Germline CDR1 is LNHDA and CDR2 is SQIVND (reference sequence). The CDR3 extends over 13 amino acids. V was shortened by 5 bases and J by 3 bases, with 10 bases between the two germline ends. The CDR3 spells CASSLQGKETQYF. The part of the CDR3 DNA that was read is TGTGCCAGTAGTTTGCAGGGAAAAGAGACC.

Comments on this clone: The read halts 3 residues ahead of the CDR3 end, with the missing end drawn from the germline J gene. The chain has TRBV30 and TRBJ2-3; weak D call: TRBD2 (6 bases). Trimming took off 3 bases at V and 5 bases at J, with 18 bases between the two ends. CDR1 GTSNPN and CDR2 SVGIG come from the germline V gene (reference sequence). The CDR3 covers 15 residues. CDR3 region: CAWRSGLGGRDTQYF. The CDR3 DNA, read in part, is TGTGCCTGGAGGTCGGGACTTGGAGGTAGAGATACG. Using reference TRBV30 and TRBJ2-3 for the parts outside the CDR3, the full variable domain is SQTIHQWPATLVQPVGSPLSLECTVEGTSNPNLYWYRQAAGRGLQLLFYSVGIGQISSEVPQNLSASRPQDRQFILSSKKLLLSDSGFYLCAWRSGLGGRDTQYFGPGTRLTVL.

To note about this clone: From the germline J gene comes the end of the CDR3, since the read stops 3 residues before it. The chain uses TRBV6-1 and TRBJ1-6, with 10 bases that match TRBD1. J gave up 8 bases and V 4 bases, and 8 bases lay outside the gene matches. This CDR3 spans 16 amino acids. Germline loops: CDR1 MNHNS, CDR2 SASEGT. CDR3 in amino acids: CASSARDRGLDSPLHF. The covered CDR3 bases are TGTGCCAGCAGTGCGAGAGACAGGGGGCTGGATTCACCC.

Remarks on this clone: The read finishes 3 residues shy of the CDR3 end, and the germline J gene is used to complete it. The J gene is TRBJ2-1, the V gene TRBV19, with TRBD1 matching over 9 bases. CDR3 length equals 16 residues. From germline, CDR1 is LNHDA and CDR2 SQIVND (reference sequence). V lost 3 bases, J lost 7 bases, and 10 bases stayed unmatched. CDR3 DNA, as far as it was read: TGTGCCAGTAGTATTTGGGGACAGGGAATGAAGAATGAG. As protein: CASSIWGQGMKNE. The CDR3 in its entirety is CASSIWGQGMKNEQFF. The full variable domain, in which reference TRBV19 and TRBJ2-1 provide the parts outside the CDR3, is DGGITQSPKYLFRKEGQNVTLSCEQNLNHDAMYWYRQDPGQGLRLIYYSQIVNDFQKGDIAEGYSVSREKKESFPLTVTSAQKNPTAFYLCASSIWGQGMKNEQFFGPGTRLTVL.

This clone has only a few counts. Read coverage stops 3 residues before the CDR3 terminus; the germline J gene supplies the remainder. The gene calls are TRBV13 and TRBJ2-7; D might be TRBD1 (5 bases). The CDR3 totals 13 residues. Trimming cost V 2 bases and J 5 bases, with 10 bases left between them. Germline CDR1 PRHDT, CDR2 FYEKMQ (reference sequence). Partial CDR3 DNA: TGTGCCAGCAGCTTAAGGCAGGGTGACGAG. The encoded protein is CASSLRQGDE. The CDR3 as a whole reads CASSLRQGDEQYF.

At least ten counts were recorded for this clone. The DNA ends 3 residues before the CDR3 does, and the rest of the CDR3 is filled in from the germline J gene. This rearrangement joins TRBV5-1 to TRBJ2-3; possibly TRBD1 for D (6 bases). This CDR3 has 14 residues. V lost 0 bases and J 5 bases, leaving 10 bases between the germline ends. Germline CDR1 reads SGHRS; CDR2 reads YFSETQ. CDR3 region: CASSLDRDKDTQYF. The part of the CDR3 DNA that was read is TGCGCCAGCAGCTTGGACAGGGATAAAGATACG.

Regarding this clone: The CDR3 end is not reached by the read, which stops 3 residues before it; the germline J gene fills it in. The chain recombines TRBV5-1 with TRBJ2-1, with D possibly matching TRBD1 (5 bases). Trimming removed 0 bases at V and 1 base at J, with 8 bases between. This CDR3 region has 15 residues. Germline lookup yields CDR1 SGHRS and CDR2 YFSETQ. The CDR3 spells CASSLGQTSYNEQFF. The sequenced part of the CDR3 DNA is TGCGCCAGCAGCTTGGGACAGACATCCTACAATGAG.

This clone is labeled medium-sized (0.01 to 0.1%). CDR3 in amino acids: CASSVDHGGTGGYTF. The covered CDR3 bases are TGTGCCAGCAGCGTAGATCACGGGGGGACGGGTGGC. V usage is TRBV9 and J usage is TRBJ1-2; D possibly corresponds to TRBD1 (5 bases). Coverage ceases 3 residues before the CDR3 finishes, and the germline J gene fills in the end. Per germline, CDR1 SGDLS and CDR2 YYNGEE. V lost 0 bases to trimming and J lost 7 bases, with 16 bases between them. The CDR3 has 15 residues.

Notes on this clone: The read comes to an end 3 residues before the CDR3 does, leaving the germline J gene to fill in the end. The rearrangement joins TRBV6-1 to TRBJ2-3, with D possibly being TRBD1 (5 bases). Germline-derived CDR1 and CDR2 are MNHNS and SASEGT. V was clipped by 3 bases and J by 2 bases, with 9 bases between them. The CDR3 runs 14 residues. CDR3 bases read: TGTGCCAGCAGTGACCGACAGACCACAGATACG. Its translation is CASSDRQTTDT. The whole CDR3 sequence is CASSDRQTTDTQYF.

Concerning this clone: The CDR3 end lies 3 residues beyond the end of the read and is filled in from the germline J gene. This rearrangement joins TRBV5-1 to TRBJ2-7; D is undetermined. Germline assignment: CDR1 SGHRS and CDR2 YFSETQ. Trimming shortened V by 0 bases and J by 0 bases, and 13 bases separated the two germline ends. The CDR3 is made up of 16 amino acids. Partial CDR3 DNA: TGCGCCAGCAGCTTGGGACCGACTCGCTACTCCTACGAG. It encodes CASSLGPTRYSYE. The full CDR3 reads CASSLGPTRYSYEQYF.

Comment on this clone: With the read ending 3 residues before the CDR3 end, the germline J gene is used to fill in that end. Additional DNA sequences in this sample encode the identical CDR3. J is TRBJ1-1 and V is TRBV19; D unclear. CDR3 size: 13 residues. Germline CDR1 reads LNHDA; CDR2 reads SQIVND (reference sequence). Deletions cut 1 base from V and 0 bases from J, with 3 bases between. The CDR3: CASSIAVNTEAFF. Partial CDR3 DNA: TGTGCCAGTAGTATAGCGGTGAACACTGAA.

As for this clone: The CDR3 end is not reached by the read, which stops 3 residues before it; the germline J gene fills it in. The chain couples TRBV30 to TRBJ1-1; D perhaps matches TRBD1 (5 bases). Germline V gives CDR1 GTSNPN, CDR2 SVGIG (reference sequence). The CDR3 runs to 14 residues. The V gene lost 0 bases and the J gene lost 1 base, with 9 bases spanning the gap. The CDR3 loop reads CAWSVHQGNTEAFF. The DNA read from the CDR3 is TGTGCCTGGAGTGTACACCAGGGGAACACTGAA.

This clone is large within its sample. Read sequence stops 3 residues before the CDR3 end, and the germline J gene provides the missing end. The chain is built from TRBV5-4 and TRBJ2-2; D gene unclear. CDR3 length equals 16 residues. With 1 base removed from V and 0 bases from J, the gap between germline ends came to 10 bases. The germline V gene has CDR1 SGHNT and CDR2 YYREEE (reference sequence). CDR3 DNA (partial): TGTGCCAGCAGCTTGAGGGCTATTGCGAACACCGGGGAG. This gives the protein CASSLRAIANTGE. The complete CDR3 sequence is CASSLRAIANTGELFF.